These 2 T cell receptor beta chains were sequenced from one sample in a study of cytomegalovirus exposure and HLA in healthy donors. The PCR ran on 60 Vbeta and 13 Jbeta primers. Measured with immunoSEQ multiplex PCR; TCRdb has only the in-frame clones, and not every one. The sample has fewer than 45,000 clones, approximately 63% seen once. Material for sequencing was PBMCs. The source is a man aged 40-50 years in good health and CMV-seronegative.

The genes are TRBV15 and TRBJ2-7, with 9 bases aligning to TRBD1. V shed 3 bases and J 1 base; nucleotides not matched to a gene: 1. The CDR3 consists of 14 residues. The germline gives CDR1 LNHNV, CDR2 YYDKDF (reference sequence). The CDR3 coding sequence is TGTGCCACCAGCAGGGACAGGGGTTCCTACGAGCAGTACTTC. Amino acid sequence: CATSRDRGSYEQYF.

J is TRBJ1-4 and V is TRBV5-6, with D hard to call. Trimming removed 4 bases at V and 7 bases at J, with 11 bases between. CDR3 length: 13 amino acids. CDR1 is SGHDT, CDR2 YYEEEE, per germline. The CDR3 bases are TGTGCCAGCAGCACTTCTCGTCGTGAAAAACTGTTTTTT. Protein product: CASSTSRREKLFF.